The source of this T cell receptor beta chain is a study of shared clonotypes between healthy human individuals. Sorted-subset replicate PCRs used 200 ng of genomic DNA. This amount corresponded to some 30,000 T cell genomes. Libraries were prepared by immunoSEQ multiplex PCR; TCRdb keeps only in-frame clonotypes and omits some of them. The repertoire has hundreds of thousands of clones, roughly 95% of them found once; the top ten carry about 0.057%. Trimming pared 4 bases from V and 0 bases from J, leaving 11 bases between. Per germline, CDR1 SGHAT and CDR2 FQDESV (reference sequence). The CDR3 runs to 15 residues. Study-wide results and caveats: Blood was the only sampled material, and tissue repertoires likely differ.

Of note for this clone: The antigen is not known.

The chain has TRBV11-1 and TRBJ2-3; weak D call: TRBD2 (6 bases). The sample taken for sequencing was naive CD4+ T cells sorted from blood. Noted subset: CD45RA+ positively selected. The TCR sequence derives from a woman aged 30 to 39 in good health. The CDR3 sequence is CASSSDYFSTDTQYF. The CDR3 nucleotides read TGTGCCAGCAGCTCGGACTACTTTAGCACAGATACGCAGTATTTT.